This T cell receptor beta chain emerged from a study of radiation and T cells in renal cell carcinoma. The study's findings and limits: Pretreatment tumor biopsies were lacking, so baseline clonotypes are unknown.

Time point of the sample: blood 4 weeks post-SBRT, at nephrectomy. As to treatment: 15 Gy SBRT to primary tumor, nephrectomy 4 weeks later. Nephrectomy followed 15 Gy stereotactic body radiation by 4 weeks. Blood was sampled at baseline, 2 weeks and 4 weeks after SBRT. This renal cell carcinoma was of the clear cell type. Using immunoSEQ multiplex PCR, the repertoire was profiled, and TCRdb retains in-frame clones only, with some absent. This table holds 97,000 or so clones, 70% to 85% found once. In this sample, this clone turned up once. Its antigen is currently unknown. Trimming removed 0 bases at V and 5 bases at J, with 7 bases between. The germline V gene encodes CDR1 LNHNV and CDR2 YYDKDF (reference sequence). There are 13 residues in the CDR3.

The clonotype originates from a man between 60 and 75 years old with renal cell carcinoma. The V and J genes are TRBV15 and TRBJ2-5; D is unclear. This specimen consisted of blood, obtained from a patient whose treatment included radiotherapy and nephrectomy. CDR3 DNA sequence: TGTGCCACCAGCAGAGACCAACAGGAGACCCAGTACTTC. It yields the protein CATSRDQQETQYF. The variable domain in full, with the rest retrieved from reference TRBV15 and TRBJ2-5, is DAMVIQNPRYQVTQFGKPVTLSCSQTLNHNVMYWYQQKSSQAPKLLFHYYDKDFNNEADTPDNFQSRRPNTSFCFLDIRSPGLGDTAMYLCATSRDQQETQYFGPGTRLLVL.